This TCR beta chain is drawn from a study of PD-1 blockade in classical Hodgkin lymphoma. Time point: cycle 4 day 1 (C4D1), after five to seven weeks of nivolumab. Patients all relapsed after autologous stem cell transplantation, and there was variation in brentuximab vedotin exposure. There are 13 residues in the CDR3. V dropped 5 bases and J dropped 7 bases, with 11 bases sitting between them. The germline V gene encodes CDR1 SGHTA and CDR2 FQGNSA. TCRdb's table, derived via immunoSEQ multiplex PCR, lists solely in-frame clones and lacks some. Among fewer than 25,000 clones, around three quarters were seen once, and the ten largest hold 25% to 30%.

The specimen was peripheral blood mononuclear cells (PBMCs), collected before the fourth cycle of nivolumab. The chain is built from TRBV7-2 and TRBJ2-2; no reliable D call. The receptor comes from a human donor with classical Hodgkin lymphoma. CDR3 residues: CASSPSLGGELFF. Written as DNA, the CDR3 is TGTGCCAGCAGCCCCTCCTTGGGCGGGGAGCTGTTTTTT.